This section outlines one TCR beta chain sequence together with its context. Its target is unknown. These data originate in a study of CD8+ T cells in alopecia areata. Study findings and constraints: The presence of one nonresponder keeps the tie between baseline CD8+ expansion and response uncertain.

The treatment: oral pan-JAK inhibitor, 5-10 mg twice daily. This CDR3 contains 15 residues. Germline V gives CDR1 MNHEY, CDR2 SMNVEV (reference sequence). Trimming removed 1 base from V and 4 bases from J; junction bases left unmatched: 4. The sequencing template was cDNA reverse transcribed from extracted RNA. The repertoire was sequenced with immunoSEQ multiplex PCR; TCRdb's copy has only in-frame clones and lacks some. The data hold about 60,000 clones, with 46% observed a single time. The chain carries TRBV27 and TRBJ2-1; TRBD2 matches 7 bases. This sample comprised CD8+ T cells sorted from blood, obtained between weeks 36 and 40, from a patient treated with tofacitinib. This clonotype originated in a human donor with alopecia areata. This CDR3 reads CASSLYLAVYNEQFF. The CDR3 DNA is TGTGCCAGCAGTTTATACCTAGCGGTTTACAATGAGCAGTTCTTC.